The next 5 T cell receptor beta chains were all read from a single sample in a study of T cell responses to AZD1222 COVID-19 vaccine. TCRdb's table, derived via immunoSEQ multiplex PCR, lists solely in-frame clones and lacks some. The table lists 100,000 to 150,000 clones, around 80% of them singletons. The sample here was peripheral blood, taken 28 days after the second AZD1222 dose. The receptors stem from an adult who received the AZD1222 COVID-19 vaccine.

This chain links TRBV3-1 (or the pseudogene TRBV3-2) with TRBJ2-7; D is uncertain. The V gene lost 4 bases and the J gene lost 5 bases, with 9 bases spanning the gap. The CDR3 spans 12 residues. Per the germline V gene, CDR1 is LGHDT and CDR2 is YNNKEL (reference sequence). The CDR3 DNA reads as TGTGCCAGCAGCCCTCGGTCCAACGAGCAGTACTTC. As protein: CASSPRSNEQYF.

This chain joins TRBV2 and TRBJ1-1; D ambiguous. CDR1 and CDR2 from the germline V gene are SNHLY and FYNNEI. V dropped 9 bases and J dropped 5 bases, with 10 bases sitting between them. The CDR3 totals 11 residues. The DNA for the CDR3 is TGTGCCAGACGTTTGGGTACTGAAGCTTTCTTT. It specifies CARRLGTEAFF.

This chain connects TRBV6-5 to TRBJ2-1; 8 nucleotides align to TRBD1. Germline-derived CDR1 and CDR2 are MNHEY and SVGAGI. The junction had 10 bases not matched to a gene; V was cut back by 8 bases and J by 7 bases. This CDR3 region has 14 residues. This CDR3 reads CASGRPTGENEQFF. In nucleotides, the CDR3 is TGTGCCAGCGGTCGCCCGACAGGGGAGAATGAGCAGTTCTTC.

The chain combines TRBV7-2 with TRBJ1-1; D possibly corresponds to TRBD1 (5 bases). Per germline, CDR1 SGHTA and CDR2 FQGNSA. The CDR3 contains 14 residues. V was shortened by 5 bases and J by 8 bases, with 18 bases between the two germline ends. The CDR3 is CASSLGTGAKEAFF. The CDR3 bases are TGTGCCAGCAGCCTAGGGACCGGAGCTAAAGAAGCTTTCTTT.

The chain employs TRBV5-4 and TRBJ2-2, with TRBD2 matching 7 bases. In germline, CDR1 is SGHNT, CDR2 YYREEE (reference sequence). This CDR3 is built from 17 residues. Unmatched junction bases numbered 12, after V lost 2 bases and J lost 5 bases. CDR3 sequence (DNA): TGTGCCAGCAGCTTCGGGGGAGGGGTTACCAGGACCGGGGAGCTGTTTTTT. It specifies CASSFGGGVTRTGELFF.